Shown below are 5 T cell receptor beta chains from a single sample sequenced in a study of OX40 agonist ivuxolimab in advanced cancers. The table came from immunoSEQ multiplex PCR; TCRdb's copy has only in-frame clones and leaves some out. Among about 48,000 clones listed, more than 80% were seen once. The material was CD4+ or CD8+ T cells sorted from blood, obtained in a trial of the OX40 agonist ivuxolimab. The source is an adult with an advanced solid tumor such as melanoma, head and neck, liver or kidney cancer.

CDR3 protein: CASSLAFRAAGSPLHF. DNA for the CDR3: TGTGCCAGCAGCTTAGCGTTTCGTGCCGCGGGCTCACCCCTCCACTTT. The chain has TRBV7-2 and TRBJ1-6; D call uncertain. Trimming shortened V by 0 bases and J by 10 bases, and 16 bases separated the two germline ends. There are 16 residues in the CDR3. The V gene's germline CDR1 is SGHTA and CDR2 FQGNSA. The variable domain in full, completed from reference TRBV7-2 and TRBJ1-6, reads GAGVSQSPSNKVTEKGKDVELRCDPISGHTALYWYRQSLGQGLEFLIYFQGNSAPDKSGLPSDRFSAERTGGSVSTLTIQRTQQEDSAVYLCASSLAFRAAGSPLHFGNGTRLTVT.

The chain recombines TRBV18 with TRBJ1-1; 8 bases are a match to TRBD1. CDR3 size: 16 residues. In germline, CDR1 is KGHSH, CDR2 LQKENI. V lost 3 bases and J lost 1; bases outside the gene matches: 7. This CDR3 is CASSPQQGGRNTEAFF. DNA of the CDR3: TGTGCCAGCTCACCTCAACAGGGGGGAAGGAACACTGAAGCTTTCTTT.

The CDR3 region has the DNA TGTGCCAGCAGCTTGGCAGGGCAAAACACTGAAGCTTTCTTT. Translation: CASSLAGQNTEAFF. The J gene is TRBJ1-1, the V gene TRBV5-4; D possibly corresponds to TRBD1 (5 bases). CDR1 is SGHNT and CDR2 is YYREEE in the germline V gene (reference sequence). With 0 bases removed from V and 2 bases from J, the gap between germline ends came to 8 bases. The CDR3 sequence is 14 residues long.

V usage is TRBV19 and J usage is TRBJ2-5; D might be TRBD1 (5 bases). V was trimmed by 0 bases and J by 6 bases, leaving 14 bases between them. Germline loops: CDR1 LNHDA, CDR2 SQIVND (reference sequence). The CDR3 extends over 15 amino acids. CDR3 region: CASSIDQGGVKTQYF. As DNA, the CDR3 is TGTGCCAGTAGTATAGATCAGGGCGGAGTGAAGACCCAGTACTTC.

The genes are TRBV5-6 and TRBJ2-1, with D unresolved. CDR1 is SGHDT and CDR2 is YYEEEE in the germline V gene. This CDR3 spans 12 amino acids. The V end was cut by 3 bases, the J end by 2 bases, with 3 bases between. The CDR3 DNA is TGTGCCAGCAGCTCAACCTACAATGAGCAGTTCTTC. Translated: CASSSTYNEQFF.